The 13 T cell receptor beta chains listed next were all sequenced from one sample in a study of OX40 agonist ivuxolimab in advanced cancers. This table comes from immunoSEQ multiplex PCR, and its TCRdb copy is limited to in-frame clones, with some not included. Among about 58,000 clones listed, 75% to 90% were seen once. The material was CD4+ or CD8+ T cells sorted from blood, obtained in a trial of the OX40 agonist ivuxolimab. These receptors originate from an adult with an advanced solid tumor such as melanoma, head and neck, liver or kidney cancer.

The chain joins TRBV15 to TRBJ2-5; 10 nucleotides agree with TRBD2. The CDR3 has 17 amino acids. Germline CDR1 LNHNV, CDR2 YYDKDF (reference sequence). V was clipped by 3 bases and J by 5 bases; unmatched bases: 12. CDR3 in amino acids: CATSRAQRGGRGETQYF. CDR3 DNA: TGTGCCACCAGCAGGGCACAGCGGGGGGGCCGAGGGGAGACCCAGTACTTC.

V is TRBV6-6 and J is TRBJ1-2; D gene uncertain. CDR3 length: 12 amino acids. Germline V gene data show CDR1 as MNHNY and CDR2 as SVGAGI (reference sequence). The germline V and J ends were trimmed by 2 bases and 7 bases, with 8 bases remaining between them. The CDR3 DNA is TGTGCCAGCAGTTACATAGGTAGTGGCTACACCTTC. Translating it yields CASSYIGSGYTF.

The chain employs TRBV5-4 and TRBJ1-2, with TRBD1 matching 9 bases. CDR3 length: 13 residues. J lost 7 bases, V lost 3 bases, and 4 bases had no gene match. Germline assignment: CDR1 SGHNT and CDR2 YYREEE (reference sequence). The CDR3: CASSYDRGTGYTF. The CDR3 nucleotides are TGTGCCAGCAGCTACGACAGGGGGACTGGCTACACCTTC.

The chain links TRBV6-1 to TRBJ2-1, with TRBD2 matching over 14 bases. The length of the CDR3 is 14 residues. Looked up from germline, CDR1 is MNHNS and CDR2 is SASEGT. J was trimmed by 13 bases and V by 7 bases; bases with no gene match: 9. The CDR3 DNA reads TGTGCCAGCACCACGGGGACTAGCGGGGGCTCTCAGTTCTTC. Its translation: CASTTGTSGGSQFF.

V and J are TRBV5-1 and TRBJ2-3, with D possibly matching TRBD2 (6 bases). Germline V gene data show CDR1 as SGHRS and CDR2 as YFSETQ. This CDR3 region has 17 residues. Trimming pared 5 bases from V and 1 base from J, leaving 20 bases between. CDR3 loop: CASSRTGSLTGTDTQYF. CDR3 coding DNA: TGCGCCAGCAGTAGGACCGGGAGTCTCACAGGCACAGATACGCAGTATTTT.

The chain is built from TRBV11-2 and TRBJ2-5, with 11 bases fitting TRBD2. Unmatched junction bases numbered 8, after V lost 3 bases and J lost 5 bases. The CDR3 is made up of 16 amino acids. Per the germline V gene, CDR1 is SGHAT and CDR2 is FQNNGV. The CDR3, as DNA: TGTGCCAGCAGCTTCACTAGCGGGGGTCCCCTGGAGACCCAGTACTTC. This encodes CASSFTSGGPLETQYF.

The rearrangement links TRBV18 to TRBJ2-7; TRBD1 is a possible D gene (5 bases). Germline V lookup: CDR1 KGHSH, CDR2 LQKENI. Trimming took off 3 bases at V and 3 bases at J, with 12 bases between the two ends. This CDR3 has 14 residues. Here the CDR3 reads CASSPPGMGYEQYF. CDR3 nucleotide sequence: TGTGCCAGCTCACCTCCAGGGATGGGCTACGAGCAGTACTTC.

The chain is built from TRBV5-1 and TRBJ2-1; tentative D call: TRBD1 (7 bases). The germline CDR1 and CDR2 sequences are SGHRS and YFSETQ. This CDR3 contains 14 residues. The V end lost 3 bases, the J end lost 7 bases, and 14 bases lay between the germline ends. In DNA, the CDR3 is TGCGCCAGCAGCTCGGGGGACAGTTTAAATGAGCAGTTCTTC. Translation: CASSSGDSLNEQFF.

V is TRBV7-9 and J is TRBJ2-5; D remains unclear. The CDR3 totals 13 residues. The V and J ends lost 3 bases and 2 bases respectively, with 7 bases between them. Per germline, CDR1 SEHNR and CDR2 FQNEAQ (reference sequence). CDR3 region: CASSLGLQETQYF. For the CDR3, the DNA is TGTGCCAGCAGCTTGGGGTTACAAGAGACCCAGTACTTC. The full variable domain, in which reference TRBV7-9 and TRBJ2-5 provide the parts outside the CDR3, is DTGVSQNPRHKITKRGQNVTFRCDPISEHNRLYWYRQTLGQGPEFLTYFQNEAQLEKSRLLSDRFSAERPKGSFSTLEIQRTEQGDSAMYLCASSLGLQETQYFGPGTRLLVL.

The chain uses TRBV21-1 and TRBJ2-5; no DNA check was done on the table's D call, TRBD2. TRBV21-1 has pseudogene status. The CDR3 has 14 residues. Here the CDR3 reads CASSKALAIETQYF. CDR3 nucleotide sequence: TGTGCCAGCAGCAAAGCTCTAGCGATAGAGACCCAGTACTTC.

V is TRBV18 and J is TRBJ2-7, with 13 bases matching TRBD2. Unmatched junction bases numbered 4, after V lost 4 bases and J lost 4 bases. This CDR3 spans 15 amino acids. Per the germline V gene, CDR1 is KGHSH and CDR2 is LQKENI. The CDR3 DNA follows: TGTGCCAGCTCACAGGGGACTAGCGGGGCATACGAGCAGTACTTC. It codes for CASSQGTSGAYEQYF.

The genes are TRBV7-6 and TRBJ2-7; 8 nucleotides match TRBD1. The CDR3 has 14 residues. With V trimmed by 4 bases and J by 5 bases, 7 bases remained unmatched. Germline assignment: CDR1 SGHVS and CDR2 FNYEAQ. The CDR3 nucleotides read TGTGCCAGCAGCTCCGGGACAGGTTTACACGAGCAGTACTTC. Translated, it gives CASSSGTGLHEQYF.

The CDR3 DNA follows: TGTGCCAGCAGCCCCCCTCGTTCGTATGAGCAGTACTTC. Protein product: CASSPPRSYEQYF. This chain links TRBV7-9 with TRBJ2-7; D is unclear. This CDR3 is 13 amino acids long. Germline V CDR1 and CDR2: SEHNR, FQNEAQ (reference sequence). V lost 5 bases, J lost 7 bases, and 15 bases lay in between.